The clone carrying this T cell receptor beta chain has just a few counts. The antigen remains unidentified. The data originate from a study of cytomegalovirus exposure and HLA in healthy donors. The overall study: Unique TCRs from HLA-typed donors, around 93 million of them, were held in an early data release. The study, taken as a whole, reports: Links to common viral pathogens appeared, in a later analysis, for several of the most significant clusters. In a later analysis, most CMV-associated TCR beta chains appeared HLA-restricted. The availability of immune exposure information extended only to CMV serostatus.

The PCR ran on 60 Vbeta and 13 Jbeta primers. The method was immunoSEQ multiplex PCR; TCRdb's version includes in-frame clones alone and lacks a portion of them. The sample lists around 110,000 clones; about 70% were seen once. Germline V gives CDR1 LGHNA, CDR2 YSLEER. V dropped 0 bases and J dropped 4; count of bases not matched to a gene: 8. The CDR3 consists of 16 residues. The sequence was collected from a man aged 25 to 40 in good health and CMV-seropositive. Specimen: PBMCs. The chain joins TRBV4-3 to TRBJ1-2; 7 nucleotides agree with TRBD1. CDR3 coding DNA: TGCGCCAGCAGCCAAGACCTGAGACAGGGTGTCTATGGCTACACCTTC. Residues: CASSQDLRQGVYGYTF.